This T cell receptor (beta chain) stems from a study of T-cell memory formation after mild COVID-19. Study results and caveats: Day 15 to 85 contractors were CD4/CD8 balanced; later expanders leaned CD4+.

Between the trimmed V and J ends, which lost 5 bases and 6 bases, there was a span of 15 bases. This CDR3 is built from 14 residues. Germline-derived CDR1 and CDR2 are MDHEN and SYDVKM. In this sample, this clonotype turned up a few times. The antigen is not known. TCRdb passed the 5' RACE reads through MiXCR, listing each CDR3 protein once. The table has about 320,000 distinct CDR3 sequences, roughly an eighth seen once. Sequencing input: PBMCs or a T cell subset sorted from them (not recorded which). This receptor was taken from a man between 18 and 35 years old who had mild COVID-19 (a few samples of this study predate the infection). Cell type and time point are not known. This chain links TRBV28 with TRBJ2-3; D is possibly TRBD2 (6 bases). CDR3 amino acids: CASSRGQSGDTQYF. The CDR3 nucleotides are TGTGCCAGCAGTCGAGGTCAGAGCGGGGATACGCAGTATTTT.